The 6 T cell receptor beta chains reported below all come from one sample, sequenced in a study of CXCR3-negative and CXCR3-positive naive CD8 T cells. Researchers prepared the TRB cDNA libraries using 5' RACE with UMI labels. TCRdb re-called the 5' RACE reads and shows each CDR3 protein once, DNA omitted. The table gives around 56,000 distinct CDR3 sequences; the top ten clones make up about 0.42% of it. The sequencing sample was made of naive CXCR3- CD8+ T cells from blood. As for subset: CD45RO-CCR7+CD27+CD95- naive CD8+ T cells lacking CXCR3 (TNR3-). Source of these receptors: a human donor in good health. Some clones in this sample may be carry-over from other donors' samples.

The chain employs TRBV6-2 or TRBV6-3 and TRBJ1-2. This CDR3 contains 11 residues. The germline V gene encodes CDR1 MNHEY and CDR2 SVGEGT. CDR3 sequence: CASSSLDGPTF.

The rearrangement uses TRBV29-1 and TRBJ2-3; TCRdb names TRBD1, which stays unverified in the absence of DNA. Germline values: CDR1 SQVTM, CDR2 ANQGSEA. The CDR3 totals 13 residues. CDR3 loop: CSVTWGPTDTQYF.

This chain joins TRBV5-1 and TRBJ2-5; TCRdb's D call of TRBD2 is untestable without DNA. Germline CDR1 reads SGHRS; CDR2 reads YFSETQ. There are 15 residues in the CDR3. CDR3: CASSGEGLPQETQYF.

The gene calls are TRBV4-2 and TRBJ2-2; no DNA is available, so the TRBD1 call from TCRdb remains unchecked. Germline CDR1 and CDR2: LGHNA and YNFKEQ. The CDR3 is 15 residues long. The CDR3: CASSHSGQGTGELFF.

The chain carries TRBV7-2 and TRBJ2-7; TCRdb designates TRBD2, a call that cannot be tested without DNA. Germline CDR1 is SGHTA and CDR2 is FQGNSA. This CDR3 spans 15 amino acids. The CDR3 loop is CASSHGTSGFYEQYF.

The rearrangement joins TRBV7-9 to TRBJ1-6. This CDR3 region has 16 residues. Germline V gene sequence: CDR1 SEHNR, CDR2 FQNEAQ (reference sequence). Here the CDR3 reads CASSPRGAEGYSPLHF.